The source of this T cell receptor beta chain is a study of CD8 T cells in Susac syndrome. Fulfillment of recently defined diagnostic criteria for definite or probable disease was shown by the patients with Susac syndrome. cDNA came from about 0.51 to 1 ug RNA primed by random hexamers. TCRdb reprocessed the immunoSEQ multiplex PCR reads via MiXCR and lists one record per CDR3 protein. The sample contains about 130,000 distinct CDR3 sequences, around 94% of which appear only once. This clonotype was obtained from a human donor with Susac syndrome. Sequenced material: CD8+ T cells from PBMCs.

CDR3 sequence: CASVEIGSGELFF. The DNA for the CDR3 is TGTGCCAGCGTGGAGATCGGATCCGGGGAGCTGTTTTTT. The chain couples TRBV28 to TRBJ2-2; the D is unclear. Between the trimmed V and J ends, which lost 8 bases and 6 bases, there was a span of 13 bases. Germline loops: CDR1 MDHEN, CDR2 SYDVKM. The CDR3 consists of 13 residues. The whole variable domain, filled in from reference TRBV28 and TRBJ2-2, reads DVKVTQSSRYLVKRTGEKVFLECVQDMDHENMFWYRQDPGLGLRLIYFSYDVKMKEKGDIPEGYSVSREKKERFSLILESASTNQTSMYLCASVEIGSGELFFGEGSRLTVL.